The sequence of this T cell receptor (beta chain) was determined in a study of CD8+CD57+ T cells in acquired aplastic anemia. About the research overall: Quantities of DNA derived from sorted CD4+ and CD8+ cells averaged about 3.2 ug.

Using genomic DNA as the template, TCR beta VDJ and CDR3 profiling was carried out. TCRdb re-derived calls from the reads in MiXCR, one entry per CDR3 protein. The sample lists hundreds of thousands of distinct CDR3 sequences; approximately 80% were seen once. Germline CDR1 and CDR2: SGHTA and FQGNSA. The CDR3 is 15 amino acids. Germline trimming cut 4 bases from V and 4 bases from J; bases unmatched to any gene: 10. Selection for sequencing was limited to patients who had shown CD8+CD57+ cell expansion by flow cytometry. Untreated patients provided the blood samples, with no therapy given before sampling. General study results and limits: Common to patients and controls were around 30 CD8+ CDR3 sequences. CD8+ Simpson's diversity showed no significant patient-control difference.

This clonotype was detected only once. Its antigen is not identified. The material sequenced was sorted CD4+, CD8+, or CD8+CD57+ T cells (not recorded which) from PBMCs. The chain uses TRBV7-2 and TRBJ2-7, with TRBD1 identical over 7 bases. The source of this sequence is a human donor with aplastic anemia. CDR3 protein: CASSSQTGARYEQYF. The CDR3 DNA reads as TGTGCCAGCAGCTCCCAAACAGGGGCGCGGTACGAGCAGTACTTC.